The rows below give T cell receptor beta chains drawn from one sample of a study of T cells in Graves' hyperthyroidism and ophthalmopathy. Using its own MiXCR run on the multiplex PCR reads, TCRdb lists one record per CDR3 protein. Of 550,000 to 650,000 distinct CDR3 sequences in the sample, 14% were seen once. The specimen was blood. The source of these receptors is a woman between 40 and 55 years old with Graves' hyperthyroidism. Each CDR3 is given with its conserved first and last residue. Each record gives: clone size, D gene, J gene, V gene, CDR3 length, CDR3 protein, CDR3 DNA. D genes are given only for firm matches. A row's size may be missing; if present it is once, few, many or a size class.

many	-	TRBJ1-5	TRBV2	13	CASNRGANQPQHF	TGTGCCAGCAACCGGGGGGCGAATCAGCCCCAGCATTTT
many	-	TRBJ1-3	TRBV28	16	CASSLYGRTSGNTIYF	TGTGCCAGCAGTTTATACGGCAGGACCTCTGGAAACACCATATATTTT
-	-	TRBJ2-6	TRBV5-1	16	CASSSSPPSGANVLTF	TGCGCCAGCAGCTCCTCTCCACCCTCTGGGGCCAACGTCCTGACTTTC
once	-	TRBJ2-3	TRBV4-1	18	CASSLDIGGGSRTDTQYF	TGCGCCAGCAGCCTCGATATTGGGGGCGGTAGCCGGACGGATACGCAGTATTTT
many	-	TRBJ1-2	TRBV5-1	14	CASSLEAGSQGYTF	TGCGCCAGCAGCTTGGAGGCAGGGAGCCAAGGCTACACCTTC
-	-	TRBJ1-5	TRBV10-2	13	CASRVNSNQPQHF	TGCGCCAGCAGGGTTAATAGCAATCAGCCCCAGCATTTT
many	-	TRBJ2-5	TRBV28	18	CASSLRGTAGVKGETQYF	TGTGCCAGCAGTTTGAGGGGGACGGCGGGAGTCAAGGGAGAGACCCAGTACTTC
-	TRBD1	TRBJ1-5	TRBV4-2	14	CASSQGQGDQPQHF	TGTGCCAGCAGCCAAGGACAGGGCGATCAGCCCCAGCATTTT
-	TRBD1	TRBJ2-4	TRBV18	15	CASSLAGGRQNIQYF	TGTGCCAGCTCACTTGCAGGGGGCCGTCAAAACATTCAGTACTTC
-	-	TRBJ2-1	TRBV7-2	15	CASSLVQGRTSEQFF	TGTGCCAGCAGCTTAGTCCAGGGAAGAACTAGCGAGCAGTTCTTC
few	TRBD2	TRBJ2-1	TRBV18	16	CASSPEIAGYYNEQFF	TGTGCCAGCTCACCAGAAATAGCGGGATACTACAATGAGCAGTTCTTC
few	-	TRBJ1-1	TRBV4-2	15	CASSQDRGADTEAFF	TGTGCCAGCAGCCAAGACCGGGGGGCGGACACTGAAGCTTTCTTT
few	-	TRBJ2-1	TRBV27	15	CASSKTGLGYNEQFF	TGTGCCAGCAGTAAAACGGGCCTAGGATACAATGAGCAGTTCTTC
many	-	TRBJ1-1	TRBV12-3/TRBV12-4	14	CASRPTDFNTEAFF	TGTGCCAGCAGACCCACGGATTTTAACACTGAAGCTTTCTTT
many	-	TRBJ1-1	TRBV30	13	CAWAPNEGTEAFF	TGTGCCTGGGCCCCCAACGAAGGCACTGAAGCTTTCTTT
many	TRBD1	TRBJ1-1	TRBV28	17	CASSFSPGQLTNTEAFF	TGTGCCAGCAGTTTCTCACCGGGACAGTTAACGAACACTGAAGCTTTCTTT
many	-	TRBJ2-7	TRBV5-1	15	CASSFLPGQSYEQYF	TGCGCCAGCAGCTTCCTACCGGGACAATCCTACGAGCAGTACTTC
many	TRBD1	TRBJ2-7	TRBV9	16	CASSEGTGISLSEQYF	TGTGCCAGCAGCGAGGGGACAGGGATTTCCCTAAGCGAGCAGTACTTC
few	-	TRBJ2-1	TRBV5-1	14	CASSLAEFYNEQFF	TGCGCCAGCAGCTTGGCCGAGTTTTACAATGAGCAGTTCTTC
many	TRBD2	TRBJ2-1	TRBV5-1	15	CASSIGLAGNNEQFF	TGCGCCAGCAGCATAGGACTAGCGGGTAACAATGAGCAGTTCTTC
many	-	TRBJ2-7	TRBV6-1	16	CASSEDHRVGSYEQYF	TGTGCCAGCAGTGAAGATCACAGGGTAGGCTCCTACGAGCAGTACTTC
many	TRBD1	TRBJ2-7	TRBV29-1	14	CSVVGQGAVGEQYF	TGCAGCGTTGTTGGGCAGGGGGCGGTCGGCGAGCAGTACTTC
many	TRBD2	TRBJ2-1	TRBV3-1	14	CASSPRLAGGDPFF	TGTGCCAGCAGCCCGAGACTAGCGGGAGGGGATCCGTTCTTC
few	-	TRBJ2-7	TRBV29-1	10	CSVVTYEQYF	TGCAGCGTTGTAACCTACGAGCAGTACTTC
-	-	TRBJ2-2	TRBV29-1	16	CSVEDRGRVGTGELFF	TGCAGCGTTGAAGATCGTGGGAGAGTCGGCACCGGGGAGCTGTTTTTT
few	-	TRBJ2-2	TRBV20-1	14	CSAKRGANTGELFF	TGCAGTGCTAAAAGGGGCGCGAACACCGGGGAGCTGTTTTTT
few	-	TRBJ2-5	TRBV5-1	15	CASSTNGDSRETQYF	TGCGCCAGCAGCACGAATGGGGACTCGAGGGAGACCCAGTACTTC
many	-	TRBJ1-6	TRBV30	13	CAWTDSLNSPLHF	TGTGCCTGGACGGACAGCCTTAATTCACCCCTCCACTTT
many	TRBD1	TRBJ2-7	TRBV5-5	17	CASRPGTGQGFAYEQYF	TGTGCCAGCAGACCGGGGACCGGACAGGGATTTGCCTACGAGCAGTACTTC
many	TRBD1	TRBJ2-7	TRBV18	13	CASSRDRSYEQYF	TGTGCCAGCTCTAGGGACAGATCCTACGAGCAGTACTTC
many	TRBD2	TRBJ2-7	TRBV28	15	CASSLGLAGIYEQYF	TGTGCCAGCAGTTTAGGGCTAGCGGGAATCTACGAGCAGTACTTC
many	TRBD2	TRBJ2-1	TRBV5-5	18	CASSAVVLAGGTYNEQFF	TGTGCCAGCAGCGCGGTGGTGTTAGCGGGAGGGACCTACAATGAGCAGTTCTTC
-	-	TRBJ2-2	TRBV2	13	CASSVLGAGELFF	TGTGCCAGCAGTGTCTTGGGGGCCGGGGAGCTGTTTTTT
many	-	TRBJ1-6	TRBV28	14	CASSFVGGNSPLHF	TGTGCCAGCAGTTTTGTAGGGGGTAACTCACCCCTCCACTTT
few	-	TRBJ2-7	TRBV20-1	15	CSARETSGITYEQYF	TGCAGTGCTAGAGAGACTAGTGGGATAACCTACGAGCAGTACTTC
few	-	TRBJ1-1	TRBV28	12	CASSSEVTEAFF	TGTGCCAGCAGTTCAGAAGTAACTGAAGCTTTCTTT
many	-	TRBJ2-7	TRBV2	15	CASSGRAAGGGEQYF	TGTGCCAGCAGTGGGAGGGCGGCAGGGGGAGGCGAGCAGTACTTC
many	-	TRBJ2-5	TRBV7-2	15	CASSLAGTNQETQYF	TGTGCCAGCAGCTTAGCCGGGACAAACCAAGAGACCCAGTACTTC
many	-	TRBJ2-7	TRBV28	14	CASSPGHRSYEQYF	TGTGCCAGCAGTCCAGGCCACAGGAGCTACGAGCAGTACTTC
many	TRBD1	TRBJ2-2	TRBV5-1	17	CASSLDGQGALSGELFF	TGCGCCAGCAGCTTGGACGGACAGGGGGCGCTTAGCGGGGAGCTGTTTTTT
many	TRBD2	TRBJ2-1	TRBV2	13	CASSPRTSGEQFF	TGTGCCAGCAGTCCCCGGACTAGCGGTGAGCAGTTCTTC
-	TRBD2	TRBJ2-3	TRBV5-1	16	CASSLVPAGAADTQYF	TGCGCCAGCAGCTTGGTGCCAGCGGGAGCAGCAGATACGCAGTATTTT